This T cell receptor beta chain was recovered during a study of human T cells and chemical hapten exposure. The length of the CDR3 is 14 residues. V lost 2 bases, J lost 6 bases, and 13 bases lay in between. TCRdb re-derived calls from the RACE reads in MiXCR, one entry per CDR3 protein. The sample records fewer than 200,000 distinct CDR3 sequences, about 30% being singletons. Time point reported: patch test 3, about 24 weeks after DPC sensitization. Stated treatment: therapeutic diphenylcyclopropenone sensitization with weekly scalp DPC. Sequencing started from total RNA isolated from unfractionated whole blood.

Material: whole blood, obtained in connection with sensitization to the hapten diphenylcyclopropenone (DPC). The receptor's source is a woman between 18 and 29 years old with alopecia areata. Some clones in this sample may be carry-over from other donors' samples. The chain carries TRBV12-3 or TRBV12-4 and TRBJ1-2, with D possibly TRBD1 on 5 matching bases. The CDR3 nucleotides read TGTGCCAGCAGTTTATTAAGGCAGGGACATGGCTACACCTTC. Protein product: CASSLLRQGHGYTF.